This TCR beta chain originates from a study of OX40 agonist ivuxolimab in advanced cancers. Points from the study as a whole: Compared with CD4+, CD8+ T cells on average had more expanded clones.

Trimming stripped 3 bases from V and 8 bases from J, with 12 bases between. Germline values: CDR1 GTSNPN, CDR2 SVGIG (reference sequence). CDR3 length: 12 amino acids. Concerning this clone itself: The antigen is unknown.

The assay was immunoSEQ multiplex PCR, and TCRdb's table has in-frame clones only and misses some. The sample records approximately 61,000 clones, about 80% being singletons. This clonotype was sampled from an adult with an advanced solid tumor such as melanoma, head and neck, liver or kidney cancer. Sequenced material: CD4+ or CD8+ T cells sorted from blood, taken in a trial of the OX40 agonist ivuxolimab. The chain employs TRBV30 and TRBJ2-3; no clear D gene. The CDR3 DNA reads TGTGCCTGGAGCCTTTCTTCTGTTACGCAGTATTTT. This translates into CAWSLSSVTQYF. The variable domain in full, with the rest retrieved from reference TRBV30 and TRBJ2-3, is SQTIHQWPATLVQPVGSPLSLECTVEGTSNPNLYWYRQAAGRGLQLLFYSVGIGQISSEVPQNLSASRPQDRQFILSSKKLLLSDSGFYLCAWSLSSVTQYFGPGTRLTVL.